These 21 T cell receptor beta chains were all obtained from the same sample, sequenced in a study of Ad26.COV2.S vaccination and SARS-CoV-2 variants. Described treatment: some 19 received Ad26.COV2.S at low or high dose, single or two shots; roughly five received placebo; per-sample allocation not given. The samples were gathered on day 63 after the first injection of vaccine or placebo. Generated by immunoSEQ multiplex PCR, the TCRdb table keeps only in-frame clones and is missing some. This sample has over 450,000 clones, with about 89% found just once. This material consisted of peripheral blood, taken in a trial of Ad26.COV2.S vaccine versus placebo. The receptors were sampled from a person aged 18 to 59 who received the Ad26.COV2.S COVID-19 vaccine or a placebo.

The chain combines TRBV30 with TRBJ2-1; a possible D gene is TRBD1 (5 bases). The CDR3 runs to 12 residues. V gave up 5 bases and J gave up 4 bases, with 9 bases separating them. Germline V gene sequence: CDR1 GTSNPN, CDR2 SVGIG (reference sequence). The CDR3 nucleotides are TGTGCCTGGGCCAGGGAATACAATGAGCAGTTCTTC. Its translation: CAWAREYNEQFF.

The rearrangement uses TRBV7-8 and TRBJ2-1, with 12 positions matching TRBD2. Germline V gene data show CDR1 as SGHVS and CDR2 as FQNEAQ. The CDR3 contains 17 residues. Trimming cost V 2 bases and J 5 bases; bases outside gene matches: 7. CDR3: CASSLRPSGGANNEQFF. The CDR3 DNA follows: TGTGCCAGCAGCTTAAGGCCTAGCGGGGGGGCCAACAATGAGCAGTTCTTC.

In this sample, this clone turned up once. V and J are TRBV6-2 or TRBV6-3 and TRBJ2-6, with TRBD1 identical over 7 bases. CDR1 MNHEY and CDR2 SVGEGT come from the germline V gene. The CDR3 sequence is 16 residues long. V lost 5 bases, J lost 2 bases, and 6 bases stayed unmatched. Here the CDR3 reads CASSNRDRAGANVLTF. The CDR3 region has the DNA TGTGCCAGCAGTAACAGAGACAGGGCTGGGGCCAACGTCCTGACTTTC.

The chain combines TRBV6-1 with TRBJ1-2; D remains unclear. The CDR3 has 16 residues. Trimming pared 3 bases from V and 5 bases from J, leaving 19 bases between. Germline CDR1 MNHNS, CDR2 SASEGT. CDR3 sequence (DNA): TGTGCCAGCAGTGACCACCCGGGTCCAAGCGGGTATGGCTACACCTTC. Encoded protein: CASSDHPGPSGYGYTF.

The chain recombines TRBV28 with TRBJ1-2; 7 bases match TRBD1. CDR3 length equals 16 residues. In germline, CDR1 is MDHEN, CDR2 SYDVKM. V shed 5 bases, J shed 5 bases, and the junction held 14 bases outside the gene matches. Here the CDR3 DNA reads TGTGCCAGCAGTCCCCCTCGACAGGGATCGCATTATGGCTACACCTTC. Its translation is CASSPPRQGSHYGYTF.

The chain recombines TRBV18 with TRBJ2-7; 7 nucleotides match TRBD2. With 2 bases clipped from V and 8 bases from J, the junction kept 9 bases outside the gene matches. In germline, CDR1 is KGHSH, CDR2 LQKENI. The length of the CDR3 is 14 residues. This chain's CDR3 is CASSPESWGGKQYF. In DNA form, the CDR3 reads TGTGCCAGCTCACCAGAGAGTTGGGGGGGGAAGCAGTACTTC.

The chain has TRBV5-4 and TRBJ1-2; D possibly corresponds to TRBD1 (5 bases). The CDR3 totals 14 residues. CDR1 is SGHNT and CDR2 is YYREEE in the germline V gene (reference sequence). V dropped 5 bases and J dropped 2 bases, with 13 bases sitting between them. CDR3 nucleotide sequence: TGTGCCAGCAGTTCCCTGGGACGGAACTATGGCTACACCTTC. Translation: CASSSLGRNYGYTF.

The rearrangement joins TRBV7-9 to TRBJ2-1, with D perhaps matching TRBD1 (6 bases). This CDR3 spans 16 amino acids. Deletions cut 2 bases from V and 6 bases from J, with 17 bases between. CDR1 and CDR2 from the germline V gene are SEHNR and FQNEAQ (reference sequence). CDR3: CASSLRSWTEPNEQFF. DNA of the CDR3: TGTGCCAGCAGCTTACGGTCCTGGACAGAACCCAATGAGCAGTTCTTC.

The rearrangement uses TRBV27 and TRBJ2-5, with 8 nucleotides matching TRBD1. The CDR3 has 15 residues. V shed 5 bases, J shed 1 base, and the junction held 6 bases outside the gene matches. Germline values: CDR1 MNHEY, CDR2 SMNVEV (reference sequence). The CDR3 DNA sequence: TGTGCCAGCAGTAGACAGGGGTTTTCCCAAGAGACCCAGTACTTC. The encoded protein is CASSRQGFSQETQYF.

This chain links TRBV6-2 or TRBV6-3 with TRBJ2-3; perhaps TRBD1 as D (5 bases). Trimming took off 5 bases at V and 0 bases at J, with 9 bases between the two ends. This CDR3 comprises 14 residues. Per the germline V gene, CDR1 is MNHEY and CDR2 is SVGEGT. CDR3 nucleotide sequence: TGTGCCAGCAGTGACAGCCTTAGCACAGATACGCAGTATTTT. This encodes CASSDSLSTDTQYF.

This sequence joins TRBV13 and TRBJ2-1, with 9 positions matching TRBD2. Germline CDR1 and CDR2: PRHDT and FYEKMQ (reference sequence). Germline trimming cut 1 base from V and 5 bases from J; bases unmatched to any gene: 9. The CDR3 is 17 residues long. The CDR3 loop reads CASSLEPSGNSHNEQFF. In DNA, the CDR3 is TGTGCCAGCAGCTTAGAGCCTAGCGGGAATTCCCACAATGAGCAGTTCTTC.

V gene TRBV28 combines with J gene TRBJ2-3, with TRBD2 identical over 9 bases. The V and J ends lost 3 bases and 11 bases, in that order; junction bases with no gene match: 15. The CDR3 covers 16 residues. The germline V gene encodes CDR1 MDHEN and CDR2 SYDVKM. This CDR3 is CASSFASASGRMGQYF. For the CDR3, the DNA is TGTGCCAGCAGTTTTGCTTCTGCCAGCGGGAGGATGGGGCAGTATTTT.

This chain joins TRBV6-6 and TRBJ2-5, with D perhaps given as TRBD1 or TRBD2 (5 bases each). This CDR3 is 16 amino acids long. V lost 4 bases and J lost 2, with 17 bases in between. Germline V lookup: CDR1 MNHNY, CDR2 SVGAGI (reference sequence). CDR3: CASSWSGTPTQETQYF. The CDR3 nucleotides read TGTGCCAGCAGTTGGTCCGGGACGCCGACTCAAGAGACCCAGTACTTC.

The chain is built from TRBV2 and TRBJ2-6, with D possibly being TRBD2 (5 bases). Looked up from germline, CDR1 is SNHLY and CDR2 is FYNNEI. The CDR3 loop spans 14 amino acids. V was shortened by 8 bases and J by 3 bases, with 11 bases between the two germline ends. In DNA, the CDR3 is TGTGCCAGCGGGTCGGGGAGTGGGGCCAACGTCCTGACTTTC. It translates to CASGSGSGANVLTF. Full variable domain (remainder filled in from reference TRBV2 and TRBJ2-6): EPEVTQTPSHQVTQMGQEVILRCVPISNHLYFYWYRQILGQKVEFLVSFYNNEISEKSEIFDDQFSVERPDGSNFTLKIRSTKLEDSAMYFCASGSGSGANVLTFGAGSRLTVL.

Comments on this clone: Other DNA sequences in the same sample also yield this CDR3. This chain uses TRBV12-3 or TRBV12-4 with TRBJ2-7, with TRBD2 as a possible D gene (6 bases). V gave up 6 bases and J gave up 2 bases, with 8 bases separating them. This CDR3 has 12 amino acids. The CDR3 nucleotides read TGTGCCAGCAGCCGGGGGACCTACGAGCAGTACTTC. It specifies CASSRGTYEQYF.

The chain couples TRBV11-3 to TRBJ2-7; the D gene could be TRBD1 or TRBD2 (5 bases each). The V gene lost 8 bases and the J gene lost 5 bases, with 10 bases spanning the gap. The CDR3 has 11 amino acids. Germline CDR1 reads SGHNT; CDR2 reads YENEEA. The chain's CDR3 is CASLGTDEQYF. The CDR3 nucleotides read TGTGCCAGCCTTGGGACGGACGAGCAGTACTTC.

In DNA, the CDR3 is TGTGCCAGCAGGGAGACAGGGGGAAACACCATATATTTT. Its protein product is CASRETGGNTIYF. The V call is TRBV28, the J call TRBJ1-3; 7 nucleotides match TRBD1. The CDR3 spans 13 residues. V was clipped by 6 bases and J by 4 bases; unmatched bases: 3. Germline loops: CDR1 MDHEN, CDR2 SYDVKM.

The genes are TRBV7-9 and TRBJ2-7, with a possible D match to TRBD2 (6 bases). Germline V gene data show CDR1 as SEHNR and CDR2 as FQNEAQ (reference sequence). This CDR3 region has 15 residues. V shed 5 bases and J shed 0 bases, with 14 bases lying between them. CDR3 loop: CASSPSSESSYEQYF. In DNA, the CDR3 is TGTGCCAGCAGCCCCTCTAGCGAGAGCTCCTACGAGCAGTACTTC.

This clone was picked up one time. This rearrangement joins TRBV9 to TRBJ2-3; TRBD2 matches at 11 bases. V dropped 4 bases and J dropped 3; count of bases not matched to a gene: 10. The CDR3 contains 17 residues. CDR1 is SGDLS, CDR2 YYNGEE, per germline. DNA for the CDR3: TGTGCCAGCAGCCCGGCCATTAGCGGGGGGGTAACAGATACGCAGTATTTT. Protein: CASSPAISGGVTDTQYF.

In DNA, the CDR3 is TGTGCCAGCAGTTACCCGACTAGCGGGGGAGAGACCCAGTACTTC. Encoded protein: CASSYPTSGGETQYF. This chain uses TRBV6-5 with TRBJ2-5; 12 nucleotides match TRBD2. CDR3 size: 15 residues. Germline V CDR1 and CDR2: MNHEY, SVGAGI. The V segment lost 2 bases and the J segment 4 bases; nucleotides outside the gene matches: 2.

V gene TRBV11-2 combines with J gene TRBJ2-3; the match to TRBD1 covers 10 bases. Trimming cost V 2 bases and J 5 bases; bases outside gene matches: 7. The length of the CDR3 is 16 residues. Germline V gene sequence: CDR1 SGHAT, CDR2 FQNNGV. The CDR3 spells CASSLLDRGEGDTQYF. The CDR3 nucleotides read TGTGCCAGCAGCTTACTGGACAGGGGGGAGGGAGATACGCAGTATTTT.